Presented here are 27 T cell receptor beta chains from one specimen sequenced in a study of a mutant IDH1 vaccine in newly diagnosed glioma. As to time point: week 23, last vaccination. Topical imiquimod accompanied each vaccine dose, which consisted of 300 ug of mutant IDH1 20-mer peptide. TCRdb's copy holds only in-frame clones and misses some; the assay was immunoSEQ multiplex PCR. This table holds fewer than 30,000 clones, 80% found once. The antigens of these receptors remain unknown. The source was PBMCs, collected from a glioma patient whose treatment included an IDH1 peptide vaccine. These TCRs come from a young woman with glioma.

The chain combines TRBV25-1 with TRBJ1-2; D is unclear. Germline CDR1 MGHDK, CDR2 SYGVNS. V dropped 3 bases and J dropped 6 bases, with 11 bases sitting between them. This CDR3 comprises 13 residues. The DNA of the CDR3 is TGTGCCAGCAGTGACCCCCCGAGAGATGGCTACACCTTC. This gives the protein CASSDPPRDGYTF.

The J gene is TRBJ2-2, the V gene TRBV19, with D tentatively TRBD1 or TRBD2 (5 bases each). V lost 7 bases and J 5 bases, leaving 14 bases between the germline ends. Germline V lookup: CDR1 LNHDA, CDR2 SQIVND (reference sequence). This CDR3 region has 14 residues. For the CDR3, the DNA is TGTGCCAGTATTGAGGGGCTAAGAACCGGGGAGCTGTTTTTT. Its protein is CASIEGLRTGELFF.

The CDR3 DNA sequence: TGTGCCAGCAGCCTGGACATCAACACCGGGGAGCTGTTTTTT. Amino acid sequence: CASSLDINTGELFF. The chain joins TRBV11-1 to TRBJ2-2; weak D call: TRBD1 (5 bases). Germline values: CDR1 SGHAT, CDR2 FQDESV (reference sequence). This CDR3 has 14 residues. Trimming shortened V by 5 bases and J by 2 bases, and 9 bases separated the two germline ends. Looking up the rest from reference TRBV11-1 and TRBJ2-2 gives the full variable domain: EAEVAQSPRYKITEKSQAVAFWCDPISGHATLYWYRQILGQGPELLVQFQDESVVDDSQLPKDRFSAERLKGVDSTLKIQPAELGDSAMYLCASSLDINTGELFFGEGSRLTVL.

V usage is TRBV12-5 and J usage is TRBJ2-5; D remains unclear. In germline, CDR1 is LGHNT, CDR2 FRNRAP. Trimming removed 0 bases at V and 2 bases at J, with 22 bases between. CDR3 length: 19 amino acids. This CDR3 reads CASGLVGSPTETEQETQYF. CDR3 nucleotides: TGTGCTAGTGGTTTGGTAGGGTCCCCGACGGAAACCGAACAAGAGACCCAGTACTTC.

The CDR3 DNA follows: TGTGCCAGCAGCTTATACCGGGGCGGAATATCCCAGTACTTC. It yields the protein CASSLYRGGISQYF. The gene calls are TRBV7-9 and TRBJ2-5; either TRBD1 or TRBD2 may fit D (5 bases each). Germline-derived CDR1 and CDR2 are SEHNR and FQNEAQ (reference sequence). Trimming cost V 2 bases and J 9 bases, with 16 bases left between them. The CDR3 is 14 residues long.

V usage is TRBV15 and J usage is TRBJ1-5, with D perhaps TRBD1 (5 bases). The V and J ends lost 0 bases and 0 bases respectively, with 15 bases between them. Germline V lookup: CDR1 LNHNV, CDR2 YYDKDF (reference sequence). The CDR3 has 18 residues. The CDR3: CATSRDLLGPTSNQPQHF. The DNA for the CDR3 is TGTGCCACCAGCAGAGATCTTCTGGGACCGACTAGCAATCAGCCCCAGCATTTT.

The chain joins TRBV12-5 to TRBJ1-2; D is unclear. The CDR3 is made up of 11 amino acids. Germline V gene sequence: CDR1 LGHNT, CDR2 FRNRAP. The ends were cut back, 5 bases at V and 8 bases at J, with 9 bases in the middle. CDR3: CASGPGMGYTF. In DNA form, the CDR3 reads TGTGCTAGTGGTCCAGGAATGGGCTACACCTTC. The full variable domain, completed using reference TRBV12-5 and TRBJ1-2, is DARVTQTPRHKVTEMGQEVTMRCQPILGHNTVFWYRQTMMQGLELLAYFRNRAPLDDSGMPKDRFSAEMPDATLATLKIQPSEPRDSAVYFCASGPGMGYTFGSGTRLTVV.

This rearrangement joins TRBV12-5 to TRBJ2-1; no clear D. Trimming stripped 7 bases from V and 6 bases from J, with 10 bases between. The CDR3 loop spans 12 amino acids. Germline CDR1 and CDR2: LGHNT and FRNRAP. The CDR3 spells CASAQFANEQFF. The CDR3 DNA is TGTGCTAGTGCCCAATTCGCCAATGAGCAGTTCTTC.

The chain is built from TRBV2 and TRBJ2-1; D not resolved. The CDR3 totals 12 residues. Germline V gene data show CDR1 as SNHLY and CDR2 as FYNNEI. The V and J ends lost 4 bases and 6 bases respectively, with 7 bases between them. CDR3 loop: CASSVVGNEQFF. Here the CDR3 DNA reads TGTGCCAGCAGTGTGGTGGGCAATGAGCAGTTCTTC. Using reference TRBV2 and TRBJ2-1 for the parts outside the CDR3, the full variable domain is EPEVTQTPSHQVTQMGQEVILRCVPISNHLYFYWYRQILGQKVEFLVSFYNNEISEKSEIFDDQFSVERPDGSNFTLKIRSTKLEDSAMYFCASSVVGNEQFFGPGTRLTVL.

This clone appeared a single time. J is TRBJ2-2 and V is TRBV6-1, with a weak D call TRBD2 (6 bases). The CDR3 has 19 residues. Germline V gene lookup returns CDR1 MNHNS and CDR2 SASEGT. Trimming pared 2 bases from V and 2 bases from J, leaving 21 bases between. The CDR3 sequence is CASSEFLRDARYNTGELFF. For the CDR3, the DNA is TGTGCCAGCAGTGAATTTCTGCGGGATGCCCGATATAACACCGGGGAGCTGTTTTTT.

The J gene is TRBJ1-1, the V gene TRBV18; a weak D match, TRBD1 (5 bases). Germline V gene data show CDR1 as KGHSH and CDR2 as LQKENI. Deletions cut 7 bases from V and 1 base from J, with 13 bases between. CDR3 length equals 14 residues. DNA of the CDR3: TGTGCCAGCTTAGCCGGGACTTCGAACACTGAAGCTTTCTTT. This codes for CASLAGTSNTEAFF.

The chain joins TRBV19 to TRBJ1-5; D is ambiguous. The CDR3 is made up of 13 amino acids. Trimming left V 4 bases short and J 6 bases short, with 10 bases between. Germline CDR1 reads LNHDA; CDR2 reads SQIVND (reference sequence). The CDR3 loop reads CASSTQFRQPQHF. The CDR3 bases are TGTGCCAGTAGTACCCAATTCCGTCAGCCCCAGCATTTT.

This rearrangement joins TRBV7-8 to TRBJ2-5, with D perhaps TRBD1 or TRBD2 (6 bases each). V was cut by 7 bases and J by 1 base, with 16 bases left in between. CDR1 is SGHVS, CDR2 FQNEAQ, per germline. CDR3 length equals 15 residues. The CDR3 sequence is CASKKGGTPQETQYF. The CDR3 DNA reads as TGTGCCAGCAAAAAAGGGGGGACACCCCAAGAGACCCAGTACTTC.

The rearrangement joins TRBV4-1 to TRBJ2-3; either TRBD1 or TRBD2 may fit D (5 bases each). Per germline, CDR1 MGHRA and CDR2 YSYEKL. V was shortened by 0 bases and J by 2 bases, with 15 bases between the two germline ends. CDR3 length: 17 residues. The DNA of the CDR3 is TGCGCCAGCAGCCAAGATCGGCAGGGACGTTCCACAGATACGCAGTATTTT. As protein: CASSQDRQGRSTDTQYF.

The CDR3 protein is CASSSFRGWHQPQHF. CDR3 nucleotide sequence: TGTGCCAGTAGTAGCTTTAGGGGGTGGCATCAGCCCCAGCATTTT. J is TRBJ1-5 and V is TRBV19, with a weak D call TRBD1 (6 bases). Trimming cost V 4 bases and J 5 bases, with 15 bases left between them. This CDR3 spans 15 amino acids. Germline V lookup: CDR1 LNHDA, CDR2 SQIVND (reference sequence). The full variable domain, completed using reference TRBV19 and TRBJ1-5, is DGGITQSPKYLFRKEGQNVTLSCEQNLNHDAMYWYRQDPGQGLRLIYYSQIVNDFQKGDIAEGYSVSREKKESFPLTVTSAQKNPTAFYLCASSSFRGWHQPQHFGDGTRLSIL.

The V call is TRBV27, the J call TRBJ1-6, with D perhaps TRBD1 (5 bases). The germline V and J ends were trimmed by 2 bases and 6 bases, with 11 bases remaining between them. The length of the CDR3 is 15 residues. Germline V CDR1 and CDR2: MNHEY, SMNVEV (reference sequence). The CDR3 DNA reads as TGTGCCAGCAGTTTAACCGGGACGGTTAATTCACCCCTCCACTTT. As protein: CASSLTGTVNSPLHF.

The chain employs TRBV14 and TRBJ2-5; the D gene is possibly TRBD2 (5 bases). Germline loops: CDR1 SGHDN, CDR2 FVKESK. This CDR3 spans 16 amino acids. Trimming stripped 3 bases from V and 5 bases from J, with 19 bases between. CDR3 sequence (DNA): TGTGCCAGCAGCCAGATTTCATCCGGGATGGGGGAGACCCAGTACTTC. Translated, it gives CASSQISSGMGETQYF.

The chain combines TRBV4-2 with TRBJ1-2; D remains unclear. Germline CDR1 LGHNA, CDR2 YNFKEQ. Trimming took off 1 base at V and 6 bases at J, with 12 bases between the two ends. The CDR3 is 14 amino acids. The CDR3 spells CASSQAGGSDGYTF. The CDR3 DNA follows: TGTGCCAGCAGCCAAGCGGGAGGTTCGGATGGCTACACCTTC.

The gene calls are TRBV2 and TRBJ1-5, with a weak D call TRBD1 (6 bases). The germline V gene has CDR1 SNHLY and CDR2 FYNNEI. The CDR3 is 14 amino acids. Trimming left V 8 bases short and J 4 bases short, with 15 bases between. The CDR3 here is CASLGQGKNQPQHF. The DNA for the CDR3 is TGTGCCAGCTTGGGGCAGGGGAAAAATCAGCCCCAGCATTTT.

This chain joins TRBV7-9 and TRBJ2-1, with 9 bases that match TRBD1. The CDR3 loop spans 15 amino acids. Germline V gene sequence: CDR1 SEHNR, CDR2 FQNEAQ (reference sequence). The junction had 4 bases not matched to a gene; V was cut back by 2 bases and J by 5 bases. Here the CDR3 DNA reads TGTGCCAGCAGCTTAAATGGACAGGGGCACAATGAGCAGTTCTTC. Its translation is CASSLNGQGHNEQFF.

This clone was found a few times. The rearrangement links TRBV29-1 to TRBJ1-5, with TRBD1 identical over 8 bases. The germline V gene encodes CDR1 SQVTM and CDR2 ANQGSEA. The CDR3 contains 14 residues. Germline trimming cut 5 bases from V and 7 bases from J; bases unmatched to any gene: 10. CDR3 in DNA: TGCAGCGTTTCATCAGGGGGCGTTGGACAGCCCCAGCATTTT. Translation: CSVSSGGVGQPQHF.

V and J are TRBV10-3 and TRBJ2-3; 8 bases match TRBD2. The junction had 4 bases not matched to a gene; V was cut back by 6 bases and J by 2 bases. Germline-derived CDR1 and CDR2 are ENHRY and SYGVKD. The CDR3 contains 14 residues. CDR3 coding DNA: TGTGCCATCAGAGATAGCGGGAACACAGATACGCAGTATTTT. Amino acids: CAIRDSGNTDTQYF.

The rearrangement uses TRBV28 and TRBJ1-2; TRBD1 matches at 8 bases. V lost 6 bases, J lost 1 base, and 7 bases stayed unmatched. This CDR3 region has 15 residues. Germline V gives CDR1 MDHEN, CDR2 SYDVKM. The CDR3 nucleotides read TGTGCCAGCAGAGAACAGGGGGGAAGTAACTATGGCTACACCTTC. This sequence encodes CASREQGGSNYGYTF.

In this sample, this clone turned up once. The chain couples TRBV28 to TRBJ2-7, with D tentatively TRBD1 or TRBD2 (5 bases each). Germline V gene sequence: CDR1 MDHEN, CDR2 SYDVKM. V was cut by 6 bases and J by 0 bases, with 12 bases left in between. The CDR3 length is 14 residues. The CDR3: CASSATGTSYEQYF. The DNA of the CDR3 is TGTGCCAGCAGCGCAACCGGGACCTCCTACGAGCAGTACTTC. The complete variable domain, with remaining parts taken from reference TRBV28 and TRBJ2-7, reads DVKVTQSSRYLVKRTGEKVFLECVQDMDHENMFWYRQDPGLGLRLIYFSYDVKMKEKGDIPEGYSVSREKKERFSLILESASTNQTSMYLCASSATGTSYEQYFGPGTRLTVT.

V usage is TRBV11-3 and J usage is TRBJ1-2; 9 bases are a match to TRBD1. This CDR3 region has 14 residues. V dropped 2 bases and J dropped 6; count of bases not matched to a gene: 4. The germline gives CDR1 SGHNT, CDR2 YENEEA. This CDR3 reads CASSLSDRGDGYTF. The CDR3 coding sequence is TGTGCCAGCAGCTTATCCGACAGGGGGGATGGCTACACCTTC. Drawing the rest from reference TRBV11-3 and TRBJ1-2, the complete variable domain is EAGVVQSPRYKIIEKKQPVAFWCNPISGHNTLYWYLQNLGQGPELLIRYENEEAVDDSQLPKDRFSAERLKGVDSTLKIQPAELGDSAVYLCASSLSDRGDGYTFGSGTRLTVV.

This chain links TRBV5-5 with TRBJ2-7, with D perhaps matching TRBD1 or TRBD2 (6 bases each). The CDR3 totals 16 residues. Trimming removed 0 bases from V and 2 bases from J, with 15 bases in between. The germline gives CDR1 SGHKS, CDR2 YYEKEE (reference sequence). CDR3 bases: TGTGCCAGCAGCTTGGTTGGGGGGCAGACTACCTACGAGCAGTACTTC. Its protein is CASSLVGGQTTYEQYF.

Only one count was recorded for this clone. The chain has TRBV19 and TRBJ2-7; the match to TRBD2 covers 9 bases. The germline gives CDR1 LNHDA, CDR2 SQIVND (reference sequence). CDR3 length: 15 amino acids. Trimming took 3 bases from V and 6 from J; bases not matched to a gene: 9. This chain's CDR3 is CASSIPGLATGEQYF. The CDR3 DNA reads as TGTGCCAGTAGTATCCCGGGACTAGCTACCGGCGAGCAGTACTTC.